This T cell receptor (beta chain) was sequenced in a study of T cell changes during pregnancy in multiple sclerosis. This clone was picked up one time. The protocol was immunoSEQ multiplex PCR, while the TCRdb copy is restricted to in-frame clones and leaves out a portion. The sample lists approximately 88,000 clones, around 94% occurring once. The sequenced sample was peripheral blood, obtained in the third trimester of pregnancy. The TCR originated in a female donor with multiple sclerosis, enrolled in a pregnancy study.

The CDR3 spells CASGQGGGTYEQYF. The CDR3 DNA follows: TGCGCCAGTGGTCAGGGTGGAGGGACCTACGAGCAGTACTTC. The rearrangement links TRBV10-2 to TRBJ2-7; perhaps TRBD2 as D (6 bases). In germline, CDR1 is WSHSY, CDR2 SAAADI. V gave up 9 bases and J gave up 2 bases, with 17 bases separating them. The CDR3 is 14 amino acids.